The clone carrying this T cell receptor (beta chain) was detected a few times. Its antigen is currently unknown. The data were taken from a study of neoadjuvant anti-PD-1 for oral cavity cancer. Time point reported: after neoadjuvant nivolumab, at surgical resection. Stage II-IVA oral cavity squamous cell carcinoma was new and untreated by systemic or radiation therapy. Cohort: HPV-negative, locally advanced oral cavity squamous cell carcinoma patients. V lost 6 bases and J 1 base, leaving 10 bases between the germline ends. This CDR3 has 13 residues. The germline V gene has CDR1 MNHEY and CDR2 SMNVEV (reference sequence). Here immunoSEQ multiplex PCR was the method, and the copy in TCRdb shows in-frame clones only, minus some. The sample holds tens of thousands of clones, 25% to 30% seen once. Study results and caveats: Pretreatment Treg/Th17 ratio correlated inversely with post-treatment tumor clonality. With three patients per group, TCR findings need larger cohorts.

V gene TRBV27 combines with J gene TRBJ2-7, with unresolved D. This receptor was taken from a person aged 40 to 85 with oral cavity squamous cell carcinoma. The starting material was tumor tissue, obtained after nivolumab (anti-PD-1) treatment. The CDR3 DNA is TGTGCCAGCAGGACGGAGTCTTCCTACGAGCAGTACTTC. This translates into CASRTESSYEQYF.